One and the same sample provided the 26 T cell receptor beta chains below, sequenced in a study of blood T cell repertoires in COVID-19. The data were produced by immunoSEQ multiplex PCR, yet TCRdb's version contains in-frame clones alone and is incomplete. The sample includes about 100,000 clones, roughly 87% of them seen just once. The sequenced material came from peripheral blood. All receptors derive from a man aged 25-45 years in a cohort sampled during active COVID-19.

Here the CDR3 reads CASSLVADSYEQYF. DNA for the CDR3: TGTGCCAGCAGCTTAGTTGCGGACTCCTACGAGCAGTACTTC. This chain connects TRBV7-2 to TRBJ2-7; D call uncertain. The ends were cut back, 1 base at V and 0 bases at J, with 7 bases in the middle. The CDR3 loop spans 14 amino acids. CDR1 and CDR2 (germline): SGHTA, FQGNSA.

The chain couples TRBV15 to TRBJ1-1, with TRBD1 matching 7 bases. CDR3 size: 14 residues. Looked up from germline, CDR1 is LNHNV and CDR2 is YYDKDF (reference sequence). Trimming took 3 bases from V and 1 from J; bases not matched to a gene: 2. CDR3 bases: TGTGCCACCAGCAGGGGACAGTGGAACACTGAAGCTTTCTTT. Protein product: CATSRGQWNTEAFF.

The chain couples TRBV6-5 to TRBJ1-3, with 7 bases fitting TRBD1. Looked up from germline, CDR1 is MNHEY and CDR2 is SVGAGI. The CDR3 is 15 residues long. The junction had 3 bases not matched to a gene; V was cut back by 2 bases and J by 2 bases. The CDR3 coding sequence is TGTGCCAGCAGTTACGCCACAGGGGCTGGAAACACCATATATTTT. This translates into CASSYATGAGNTIYF.

The V and J genes are TRBV6-5 and TRBJ2-5, with TRBD2 matching over 13 bases. CDR1 is MNHEY and CDR2 is SVGAGI in the germline V gene. The CDR3 covers 15 residues. J lost 4 bases, V lost 10 bases, and 9 bases had no gene match. This chain's CDR3 is CATLTSGGPGETQYF. The CDR3 DNA sequence: TGTGCCACACTGACTAGCGGGGGGCCGGGAGAGACCCAGTACTTC.

The chain carries TRBV2 and TRBJ1-5; D possibly corresponds to TRBD1 (5 bases). CDR1 and CDR2 (germline): SNHLY, FYNNEI. The CDR3 length is 15 residues. The ends were cut back, 8 bases at V and 4 bases at J, with 18 bases in the middle. The DNA for the CDR3 is TGTGCCAGCGCCTATGACAGCCGAACAAATCAGCCCCAGCATTTT. Translation: CASAYDSRTNQPQHF.

V gene TRBV12-3 or TRBV12-4 combines with J gene TRBJ2-7, with 11 bases lining up with TRBD1. The CDR3 length is 13 residues. The CDR3 coding sequence is TGTGCGACAGGGACAGGGGGTGTGAGGGAGCAGTACTTC. This encodes CATGTGGVREQYF.

The chain combines TRBV5-6 with TRBJ1-5; D might be TRBD1 (6 bases). With 6 bases removed from V and 3 bases from J, the gap between germline ends came to 16 bases. CDR3 length: 15 amino acids. Germline CDR1 is SGHDT and CDR2 is YYEEEE. CDR3 residues: CASTLGGGDNQPQHF. In nucleotides, the CDR3 is TGTGCCAGCACTTTAGGGGGGGGCGACAATCAGCCCCAGCATTTT.

The rearrangement joins TRBV18 to TRBJ2-1; TRBD1 might be the D (5 bases). Trimming removed 5 bases from V and 5 bases from J, with 16 bases in between. The length of the CDR3 is 15 residues. CDR1 and CDR2 (germline): KGHSH, LQKENI. CDR3 sequence (DNA): TGTGCCAGCTCAGAAGGAAAGGGGCTCAACAATGAGCAGTTCTTC. Residues: CASSEGKGLNNEQFF.

V and J are TRBV2 and TRBJ2-4, with unresolved D. Germline V gives CDR1 SNHLY, CDR2 FYNNEI. Trimming cost V 8 bases and J 0 bases, with 2 bases left between them. CDR3 length equals 11 residues. Here the CDR3 DNA reads TGTGCCAGCCAAGCCAAAAACATTCAGTACTTC. Translation: CASQAKNIQYF.

The chain combines TRBV2 with TRBJ2-5, with a tentative D call TRBD1 (6 bases). Trimming left V 7 bases short and J 11 bases short, with 17 bases between. Germline-derived CDR1 and CDR2 are SNHLY and FYNNEI. The CDR3 length is 12 residues. CDR3 in DNA: TGTGCCAGCACTGAGGGTGCAGGGGCTCAGTACTTC. Translating gives CASTEGAGAQYF.

For the CDR3, the DNA is TGTGCCAGCAGTCACCCTGGACAGGGACGAAGTGAGCAGTTCTTC. The encoded protein is CASSHPGQGRSEQFF. This chain links TRBV27 with TRBJ2-1, with 8 bases that match TRBD1. Looked up from germline, CDR1 is MNHEY and CDR2 is SMNVEV (reference sequence). V lost 5 bases to trimming and J lost 9 bases; unmatched junction nucleotides: 12. This CDR3 spans 15 amino acids.

This clone appeared a single time. V usage is TRBV2 and J usage is TRBJ2-2; possibly TRBD1 for D (8 bases). CDR3 size: 19 residues. With 2 bases removed from V and 5 bases from J, the gap between germline ends came to 24 bases. Germline CDR1 and CDR2: SNHLY and FYNNEI. CDR3 sequence: CASSEWGTGGEGRTGELFF. The CDR3 nucleotides are TGTGCCAGCAGTGAATGGGGCACAGGGGGGGAAGGAAGGACCGGGGAGCTGTTTTTT. Filled out from reference TRBV2 and TRBJ2-2, the complete variable domain reads EPEVTQTPSHQVTQMGQEVILRCVPISNHLYFYWYRQILGQKVEFLVSFYNNEISEKSEIFDDQFSVERPDGSNFTLKIRSTKLEDSAMYFCASSEWGTGGEGRTGELFFGEGSRLTVL.

The chain joins TRBV5-6 to TRBJ2-7; TRBD2 agrees at 15 bases. The CDR3 contains 15 residues. CDR1 is SGHDT and CDR2 is YYEEEE in the germline V gene. V was clipped by 4 bases and J by 5 bases; unmatched bases: 4. CDR3 amino acids: CASSQGLAGGNEQYF. The CDR3 DNA reads TGTGCCAGCAGCCAGGGACTAGCGGGGGGCAACGAGCAGTACTTC.

This chain connects TRBV27 to TRBJ1-6; D possibly corresponds to TRBD1 (6 bases). The CDR3 is 17 residues long. Between the trimmed V and J ends, which lost 6 bases and 6 bases, there was a span of 21 bases. Germline CDR1 MNHEY, CDR2 SMNVEV (reference sequence). DNA for the CDR3: TGTGCCAGCAGGCTCGACGGAAGCCCAGGGGTTAATTCACCCCTCCACTTT. Its protein is CASRLDGSPGVNSPLHF.

The CDR3 sequence is CASSYSANRGNEKLFF. The CDR3 nucleotides read TGTGCCAGCAGTTACTCGGCGAACAGGGGTAATGAAAAACTGTTTTTT. V gene TRBV6-5 combines with J gene TRBJ1-4; 7 bases agree with TRBD1. CDR3 length equals 16 residues. Germline CDR1 and CDR2: MNHEY and SVGAGI. V shed 0 bases and J 4 bases; nucleotides not matched to a gene: 5.

V usage is TRBV7-9 and J usage is TRBJ2-5; no firm D call. CDR1 is SEHNR, CDR2 FQNEAQ, per germline (reference sequence). The CDR3 consists of 17 residues. V shed 0 bases and J shed 0 bases, with 14 bases lying between them. The CDR3 is CASSLALNSQYQETQYF. CDR3 sequence (DNA): TGTGCCAGCAGCTTAGCGCTAAACAGTCAGTACCAAGAGACCCAGTACTTC. Together with reference TRBV7-9 and TRBJ2-5, the CDR3 gives the full variable domain: DTGVSQNPRHKITKRGQNVTFRCDPISEHNRLYWYRQTLGQGPEFLTYFQNEAQLEKSRLLSDRFSAERPKGSFSTLEIQRTEQGDSAMYLCASSLALNSQYQETQYFGPGTRLLVL.

The chain carries TRBV7-9 and TRBJ2-1, with a possible D match to TRBD1 (6 bases). V dropped 5 bases and J dropped 6 bases, with 20 bases sitting between them. The germline V gene has CDR1 SEHNR and CDR2 FQNEAQ (reference sequence). This CDR3 has 16 residues. CDR3 in DNA: TGTGCCAGCAGCCCCCAGGGGATAGGTATGGGCAATGAGCAGTTCTTC. It encodes CASSPQGIGMGNEQFF.

The chain has TRBV19 and TRBJ1-4, with a weak D call TRBD1 (6 bases). The CDR3 covers 15 residues. From germline, CDR1 is LNHDA and CDR2 SQIVND (reference sequence). Trimming shortened V by 3 bases and J by 8 bases, and 16 bases separated the two germline ends. The DNA for the CDR3 is TGTGCCAGTAGTATTGGGGGGGCGCGGGGCGAAAAACTGTTTTTT. Its protein is CASSIGGARGEKLFF.

The gene calls are TRBV28 and TRBJ2-1; TRBD1 matches at 7 bases. Trimming at V came to 4 bases and at J to 4 bases, leaving 7 bases not matched to a gene. Germline V CDR1 and CDR2: MDHEN, SYDVKM. There are 15 residues in the CDR3. The CDR3 sequence: CASSWGGQDYNEQFF. The CDR3 DNA follows: TGTGCCAGCAGTTGGGGCGGACAGGATTACAATGAGCAGTTCTTC.

J is TRBJ1-1 and V is TRBV5-4; D perhaps matches TRBD1 (6 bases). Trimming removed 0 bases from V and 0 bases from J, with 6 bases in between. The germline CDR1 and CDR2 sequences are SGHNT and YYREEE (reference sequence). The CDR3 contains 14 residues. CDR3: CASSLGQVNTEAFF. The CDR3 DNA reads as TGTGCCAGCAGCTTGGGACAGGTGAACACTGAAGCTTTCTTT.

The chain couples TRBV6-6 to TRBJ1-2; 9 bases line up with TRBD1. The V and J ends lost 2 bases and 3 bases, in that order; junction bases with no gene match: 7. The CDR3 extends over 16 amino acids. Germline CDR1 is MNHNY and CDR2 is SVGAGI (reference sequence). The CDR3 DNA sequence: TGTGCCAGCAGTTACGTGACAGGGGGATCAGACTATGGCTACACCTTC. As protein: CASSYVTGGSDYGYTF.

The gene calls are TRBV27 and TRBJ2-1, with 11 bases fitting TRBD2. This CDR3 is built from 16 residues. Trimming took 3 bases from V and 9 from J; bases not matched to a gene: 10. Germline CDR1 is MNHEY and CDR2 is SMNVEV (reference sequence). The CDR3 spells CASSFLAGGRGGEQFF. Here the CDR3 DNA reads TGTGCCAGCAGTTTTCTAGCGGGGGGCCGCGGAGGTGAGCAGTTCTTC.

The V call is TRBV12-3 or TRBV12-4, the J call TRBJ1-1; the D is unclear. The CDR3 loop spans 12 amino acids. V lost 0 bases and J 5 bases, leaving 4 bases between the germline ends. CDR3 amino acids: CASSLAGTEAFF. In DNA, the CDR3 is TGTGCCAGCAGTTTAGCCGGGACTGAAGCTTTCTTT.

The table lists this clone with a few counts. The chain combines TRBV4-1 with TRBJ2-7; the D gene is possibly TRBD2 (7 bases). Germline V gives CDR1 MGHRA, CDR2 YSYEKL. This CDR3 is built from 14 residues. Trimming took off 4 bases at V and 3 bases at J, with 13 bases between the two ends. The CDR3 DNA is TGCGCCAGCAGCCCCGCGGGGGCATACTACGAGCAGTACTTC. Translation: CASSPAGAYYEQYF.

The chain carries TRBV7-9 and TRBJ2-7; tentative D call: TRBD2 (6 bases). This CDR3 region has 13 residues. From germline, CDR1 is SEHNR and CDR2 FQNEAQ (reference sequence). The V end was cut by 5 bases, the J end by 1 base, with 9 bases between. For the CDR3, the DNA is TGTGCCAGCAGCCCAGCGGGTTCCTACGAGCAGTACTTC. Protein product: CASSPAGSYEQYF.

The V gene is TRBV5-1, the J gene TRBJ1-1, with 9 positions matching TRBD1. J gave up 9 bases and V 1 base, and 16 bases lay outside the gene matches. Germline V lookup: CDR1 SGHRS, CDR2 YFSETQ. CDR3 length equals 17 residues. CDR3 DNA: TGCGCCAGCAGCTTGCAGGACAGGGGCGCGAGGATGAGCCAAGCTTTCTTT. This gives the protein CASSLQDRGARMSQAFF.